This section outlines one T cell receptor beta chain sequence together with its context. Its matching antigen is unknown. TCRdb re-analysed the reads in MiXCR, keeping a single row per CDR3 protein. Counted here are hundreds of thousands of distinct CDR3 sequences, 30% to 40% occurring once; the ten biggest clones make up around a sixth. This sample stems from a study of T cell repertoires in cytomegalovirus infection. At the level of the study: Newly reported HLA-C-restricted and thoroughly characterized HLA-B-restricted CMV epitopes were employed. Public TCR beta signature analysis indicated the presence of both CMV infection and matching HLA type.

Notes on the study in general: Within the response measured ex vivo, HLA-C-restricted CMV-specific TCR beta clonotypes were dominant. Using cumulative public TCR beta family frequency, the authors identified those who carried CMV together with the relevant HLA.

Sequenced material: cultured PBMCs, taken from culture after CMV antigen stimulation. This clonotype was obtained from a human donor in good health (CMV status not recorded). Some clones in this sample may be carry-over from other donors' samples.

CDR3 DNA sequence: TGTGCCAGCAGCCTTACAGGGGGCAATGAAGCTTTCTTT. Translating gives CASSLTGGNEAFF. This chain links TRBV7-9 with TRBJ1-1; the match to TRBD1 covers 9 bases. Germline V lookup: CDR1 SEHNR, CDR2 FQNEAQ (reference sequence). The CDR3 is 13 amino acids. The V and J ends lost 5 bases and 7 bases, in that order; junction bases with no gene match: 5.